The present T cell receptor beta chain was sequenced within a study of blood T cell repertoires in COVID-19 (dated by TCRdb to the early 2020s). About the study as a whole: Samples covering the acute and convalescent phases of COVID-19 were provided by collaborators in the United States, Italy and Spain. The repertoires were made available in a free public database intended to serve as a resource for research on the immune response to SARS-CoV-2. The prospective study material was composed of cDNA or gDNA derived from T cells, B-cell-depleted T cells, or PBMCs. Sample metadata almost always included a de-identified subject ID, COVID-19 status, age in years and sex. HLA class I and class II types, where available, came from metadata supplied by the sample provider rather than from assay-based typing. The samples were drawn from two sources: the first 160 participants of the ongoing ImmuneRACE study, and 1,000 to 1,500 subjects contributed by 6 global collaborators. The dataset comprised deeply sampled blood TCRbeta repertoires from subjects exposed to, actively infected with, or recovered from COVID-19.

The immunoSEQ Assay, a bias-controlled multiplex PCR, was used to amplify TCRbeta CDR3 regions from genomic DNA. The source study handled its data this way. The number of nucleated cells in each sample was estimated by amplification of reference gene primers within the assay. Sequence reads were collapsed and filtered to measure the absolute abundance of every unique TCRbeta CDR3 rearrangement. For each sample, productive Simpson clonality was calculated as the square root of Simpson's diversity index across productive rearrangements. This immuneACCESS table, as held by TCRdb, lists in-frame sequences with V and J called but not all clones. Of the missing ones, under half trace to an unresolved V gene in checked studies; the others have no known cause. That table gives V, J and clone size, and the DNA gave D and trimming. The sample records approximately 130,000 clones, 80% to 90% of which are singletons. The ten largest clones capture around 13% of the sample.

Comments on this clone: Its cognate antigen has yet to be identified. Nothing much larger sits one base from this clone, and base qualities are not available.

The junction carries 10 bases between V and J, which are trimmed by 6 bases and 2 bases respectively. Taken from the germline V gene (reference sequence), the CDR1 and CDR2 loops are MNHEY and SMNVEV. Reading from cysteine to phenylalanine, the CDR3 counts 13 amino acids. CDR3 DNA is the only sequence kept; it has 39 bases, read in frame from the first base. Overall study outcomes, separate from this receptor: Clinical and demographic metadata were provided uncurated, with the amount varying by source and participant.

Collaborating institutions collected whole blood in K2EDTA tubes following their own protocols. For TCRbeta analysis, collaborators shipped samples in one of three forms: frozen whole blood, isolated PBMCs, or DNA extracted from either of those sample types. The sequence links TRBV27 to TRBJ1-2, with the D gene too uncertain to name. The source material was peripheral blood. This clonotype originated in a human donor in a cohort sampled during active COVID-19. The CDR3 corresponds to CASSRTGNYGYTF. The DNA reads TGTGCCAGCAGCCGGACTGGAAACTATGGCTACACCTTC.